The 16 T cell receptor beta chains reported below all come from one sample, sequenced in a study of OX40 agonist ivuxolimab in advanced cancers. The table came from immunoSEQ multiplex PCR; TCRdb's copy has only in-frame clones and leaves some out. The data show around 45,000 clones, around 80% seen once. The sample in question was CD4+ or CD8+ T cells sorted from blood, obtained in a trial of the OX40 agonist ivuxolimab. The source of these receptors is an adult with an advanced solid tumor such as melanoma, head and neck, liver or kidney cancer.

The genes are TRBV5-4 and TRBJ2-5; the D gene is possibly TRBD1 (5 bases). V gave up 2 bases and J gave up 0 bases, with 14 bases separating them. This CDR3 contains 16 residues. Germline values: CDR1 SGHNT, CDR2 YYREEE (reference sequence). CDR3 in DNA: TGTGCCAGCAGCTTTGATCCTGACAGTGACCAAGAGACCCAGTACTTC. This encodes CASSFDPDSDQETQYF.

This chain uses TRBV18 with TRBJ1-2; possible D gene TRBD1, 6 bases. Germline-derived CDR1 and CDR2 are KGHSH and LQKENI. The CDR3 runs 15 residues. V was clipped by 1 base and J by 2 bases, with 11 bases between them. CDR3 nucleotide sequence: TGTGCCAGCTCACCACTTGGGCAGGGGAACTATGGCTACACCTTC. Translating it yields CASSPLGQGNYGYTF.

The chain employs TRBV12-5 and TRBJ2-1, with 11 bases aligning to TRBD2. V trimming: 5 bases; J trimming: 7 bases; junction bases outside the gene matches: 7. From germline, CDR1 is LGHNT and CDR2 FRNRAP. CDR3 length: 15 residues. CDR3 nucleotide sequence: TGTGCTAGTGGTATCGGGACTAGCGGAGCGAATGAGCAGTTCTTC. Translating it yields CASGIGTSGANEQFF.

V gene TRBV4-2 combines with J gene TRBJ2-7; possibly TRBD1 or TRBD2 for D (6 bases each). Germline V lookup: CDR1 LGHNA, CDR2 YNFKEQ. The CDR3 has 13 residues. Deletions cut 5 bases from V and 6 bases from J, with 14 bases between. The CDR3 reads CASSLEQGGEQYF. DNA of the CDR3: TGTGCCAGCAGCTTGGAACAGGGAGGCGAGCAGTACTTC.

The chain recombines TRBV7-2 with TRBJ2-3, with D tentatively TRBD2 (6 bases). V was cut by 3 bases and J by 1 base, with 17 bases left in between. This CDR3 contains 17 residues. The germline CDR1 and CDR2 sequences are SGHTA and FQGNSA. The CDR3 spells CASSLVGGAAGTDTQYF. CDR3 sequence (DNA): TGTGCCAGCAGCTTGGTAGGCGGGGCCGCAGGCACAGATACGCAGTATTTT.

This chain joins TRBV6-6 and TRBJ2-1; 7 nucleotides match TRBD2. The CDR3 covers 15 residues. CDR1 is MNHNY and CDR2 is SVGAGI in the germline V gene (reference sequence). Trimming took 7 bases from V and 0 from J; bases not matched to a gene: 6. The CDR3, as DNA: TGTGCCAGCACCCCTGGCGGGAGCTCCTACAATGAGCAGTTCTTC. Protein product: CASTPGGSSYNEQFF.

The chain uses TRBV7-9 and TRBJ2-7; TRBD2 might be the D (6 bases). CDR3 size: 14 residues. V was pared by 1 base and J by 6 bases, with 13 bases between. CDR1 is SEHNR, CDR2 FQNEAQ, per germline (reference sequence). CDR3 residues: CASSLGRAGSEQYF. CDR3 sequence (DNA): TGTGCCAGCAGCTTAGGACGGGCCGGGAGCGAGCAGTACTTC. Full variable domain (remainder filled in from reference TRBV7-9 and TRBJ2-7): DTGVSQNPRHKITKRGQNVTFRCDPISEHNRLYWYRQTLGQGPEFLTYFQNEAQLEKSRLLSDRFSAERPKGSFSTLEIQRTEQGDSAMYLCASSLGRAGSEQYFGPGTRLTVT.

This sequence joins TRBV5-1 and TRBJ2-3; the D call may be TRBD1 or TRBD2 (5 bases each). V was shortened by 4 bases and J by 6 bases, with 24 bases between the two germline ends. The CDR3 runs to 17 residues. Germline CDR1 is SGHRS and CDR2 is YFSETQ. The CDR3 loop is CASSAGPRERLADTQYF. The CDR3 region has the DNA TGCGCCAGCAGCGCGGGCCCCAGGGAACGTCTGGCGGATACGCAGTATTTT.

The chain couples TRBV19 to TRBJ2-1; no firm D call. The CDR3 extends over 12 amino acids. The germline V gene encodes CDR1 LNHDA and CDR2 SQIVND (reference sequence). The V end lost 6 bases, the J end lost 0 bases, and 3 bases lay between the germline ends. The CDR3 DNA reads as TGTGCCAGTAGGAGCTCCTACAATGAGCAGTTCTTC. Residues: CASRSSYNEQFF.

The V gene is TRBV5-1, the J gene TRBJ1-5; weak D call: TRBD1 (5 bases). Trimming took off 4 bases at V and 1 base at J, with 9 bases between the two ends. CDR1 is SGHRS, CDR2 YFSETQ, per germline. The CDR3 loop spans 14 amino acids. The CDR3, as DNA: TGCGCCAGCAGCCCGGGGGACAGCAATCAGCCCCAGCATTTT. It encodes CASSPGDSNQPQHF.

The chain is built from TRBV6-5 and TRBJ2-5, with 7 bases lining up with TRBD1. Germline V CDR1 and CDR2: MNHEY, SVGAGI. J was trimmed by 7 bases and V by 0 bases; bases with no gene match: 8. CDR3 length: 15 amino acids. The CDR3 DNA reads as TGTGCCAGCAGTTACTCCCTGACAGGGTTGGGGACCCAGTACTTC. Translated, it gives CASSYSLTGLGTQYF.

V is TRBV18 and J is TRBJ2-1, with TRBD2 matching over 7 bases. The CDR3 is made up of 14 amino acids. J gave up 6 bases and V 0 bases, and 2 bases lay outside the gene matches. Germline CDR1 KGHSH, CDR2 LQKENI. The DNA for the CDR3 is TGTGCCAGCTCACCACCGCCTAGCGGCAATGAGCAGTTCTTC. It encodes CASSPPPSGNEQFF.

This clone has a single count. This chain links TRBV18 with TRBJ1-1; D uncertain. Germline lookup yields CDR1 KGHSH and CDR2 LQKENI. Trimming cost V 1 base and J 1 base, with 7 bases left between them. The CDR3 has 14 amino acids. The CDR3 sequence is CASSPLNGNTEAFF. For the CDR3, the DNA is TGTGCCAGCTCACCACTTAATGGGAACACTGAAGCTTTCTTT.

The rearrangement links TRBV10-3 to TRBJ2-3; no clear D gene. V gave up 0 bases and J gave up 1 base, with 11 bases separating them. Germline CDR1 and CDR2: ENHRY and SYGVKD. The CDR3 runs to 16 residues. The CDR3 spells CAISESGYRGTDTQYF. In nucleotides, the CDR3 is TGTGCCATCAGTGAGTCGGGCTATCGCGGCACAGATACGCAGTATTTT.

This chain joins TRBV5-6 and TRBJ2-7; 7 bases align to TRBD1. V gave up 0 bases and J gave up 3 bases; unmatched junction bases: 6. CDR1 is SGHDT and CDR2 is YYEEEE in the germline V gene. This CDR3 comprises 15 residues. The CDR3 DNA reads as TGTGCCAGCAGCTTGGTGGCAGGGGGTATCTACGAGCAGTACTTC. Translation gives CASSLVAGGIYEQYF. Full variable domain (outside the CDR3, taken from reference TRBV5-6 and TRBJ2-7): DAGVTQSPTHLIKTRGQQVTLRCSPKSGHDTVSWYQQALGQGPQFIFQYYEEEERQRGNFPDRFSGHQFPNYSSELNVNALLLGDSALYLCASSLVAGGIYEQYFGPGTRLTVT.

The chain uses TRBV7-8 and TRBJ1-1; unclear D gene. CDR1 and CDR2 (germline): SGHVS, FQNEAQ. The CDR3 consists of 13 residues. V lost 4 bases and J lost 1, with 7 bases in between. The DNA of the CDR3 is TGTGCCAGCAGCTCCCGGGGGAACACTGAAGCTTTCTTT. Its translation is CASSSRGNTEAFF.